Listed below are T cell receptor beta chains from one sample, sequenced in a study of T cell responses to AZD1222 COVID-19 vaccine. Only in-frame clones appear in the TCRdb table, and some are missing; sequencing was by immunoSEQ multiplex PCR. The repertoire consists of roughly 140,000 clones, with around 88% occurring once and the leading ten covering approximately 16%. The sample consisted of peripheral blood, taken on day 0 of AZD1222 vaccination. The receptors derive from an adult in good health. Each CDR3 is given with its conserved first and last residue. The order of the fields is V gene, D gene, J gene, clone size, CDR3 DNA, CDR3 protein. The D gene is left open where the match is weak. Only some rows state a clone size, as once, few, many or a class for expanded clones.

>TRBV6-6|.|TRBJ1-2|.
TGTGCCAGCAGTTACGGGGGAGGCGGCTATGGCTACACCTTC
CASSYGGGGYGYTF
>TRBV3-1/TRBV3-2|.|TRBJ1-3|.
TGTGCCAGCAGCCAAGGGCTACCGCTGCTGAACTCTGGAAACACCATATATTTT
CASSQGLPLLNSGNTIYF
>TRBV5-1|TRBD1|TRBJ1-1|.
TGCGCCAGCAGCCCGAGGCAGGGGGCGCTGACTGAAGCTTTCTTT
CASSPRQGALTEAFF
>TRBV12-3/TRBV12-4|.|TRBJ2-5|.
TGTGCCAGCAGCTGGACTATCGAAGAGACCCAGTACTTC
CASSWTIEETQYF
>TRBV6-5|TRBD1|TRBJ1-4|.
TGCCAGGGGGGGCATGGTGAAAAACTGTTTTTT
CQGGHGEKLFF
>TRBV7-9|.|TRBJ2-7|.
TGTGCCAGCAGCTTATCATACGAGCAGTACTTC
CASSLSYEQYF
>TRBV5-6|TRBD1|TRBJ2-7|.
TGTGCCAGCAAAGAAACCGGGACAGGGACCTACGAGCAGTACTTC
CASKETGTGTYEQYF
>TRBV30|.|TRBJ1-3|few
TGTGCCTGGGCCTTATCTGGAAACACCATATATTTT
CAWALSGNTIYF
>TRBV7-3|TRBD2|TRBJ2-1|.
TGTGCCAGCAGCTTAGGTAGGGTTAGCGGGGACAATGAGCAGTTCTTC
CASSLGRVSGDNEQFF
>TRBV11-2|.|TRBJ1-6|.
TGTGCCAGCAGCTTAGAGGGTTGGAGGTCGGGTCAGGGGAGGGTTTCACCCCTCCACTTT
CASSLEGWRSGQGRVSPLHF
>TRBV28|.|TRBJ2-7|.
TGTGCCAGCAGTACCCAAGGGACACCCCGGAGGGAGCAGTACTTC
CASSTQGTPRREQYF
>TRBV12-3/TRBV12-4|.|TRBJ2-1|.
TGTGCCAGCAGTTTACTTGGCCAAGAGCAGTTCTTC
CASSLLGQEQFF
>TRBV5-4|TRBD1|TRBJ2-2|.
TGTGCCAGCAGGCGGGACAGGTCCACCGGGGAGCTGTTTTTT
CASRRDRSTGELFF
>TRBV5-8|TRBD1|TRBJ1-6|few
TGTGCCAGCAGCTTGAGGGCCAGGGGGAATTCACCCCTCCACTTT
CASSLRARGNSPLHF
>TRBV28|TRBD1|TRBJ1-1|.
TGTGCCAGCACCCACATACAGGGGGCCACTGAAGCTTTCTTT
CASTHIQGATEAFF
>TRBV28|.|TRBJ1-2|.
TGTGCCAGCAGCCTCCCGCTTGGAAATGGCTACACCTTC
CASSLPLGNGYTF
>TRBV4-3|.|TRBJ1-2|.
TGCGCCAGCAGCCAAGATTCACTCACCTATGGCTACACCTTC
CASSQDSLTYGYTF